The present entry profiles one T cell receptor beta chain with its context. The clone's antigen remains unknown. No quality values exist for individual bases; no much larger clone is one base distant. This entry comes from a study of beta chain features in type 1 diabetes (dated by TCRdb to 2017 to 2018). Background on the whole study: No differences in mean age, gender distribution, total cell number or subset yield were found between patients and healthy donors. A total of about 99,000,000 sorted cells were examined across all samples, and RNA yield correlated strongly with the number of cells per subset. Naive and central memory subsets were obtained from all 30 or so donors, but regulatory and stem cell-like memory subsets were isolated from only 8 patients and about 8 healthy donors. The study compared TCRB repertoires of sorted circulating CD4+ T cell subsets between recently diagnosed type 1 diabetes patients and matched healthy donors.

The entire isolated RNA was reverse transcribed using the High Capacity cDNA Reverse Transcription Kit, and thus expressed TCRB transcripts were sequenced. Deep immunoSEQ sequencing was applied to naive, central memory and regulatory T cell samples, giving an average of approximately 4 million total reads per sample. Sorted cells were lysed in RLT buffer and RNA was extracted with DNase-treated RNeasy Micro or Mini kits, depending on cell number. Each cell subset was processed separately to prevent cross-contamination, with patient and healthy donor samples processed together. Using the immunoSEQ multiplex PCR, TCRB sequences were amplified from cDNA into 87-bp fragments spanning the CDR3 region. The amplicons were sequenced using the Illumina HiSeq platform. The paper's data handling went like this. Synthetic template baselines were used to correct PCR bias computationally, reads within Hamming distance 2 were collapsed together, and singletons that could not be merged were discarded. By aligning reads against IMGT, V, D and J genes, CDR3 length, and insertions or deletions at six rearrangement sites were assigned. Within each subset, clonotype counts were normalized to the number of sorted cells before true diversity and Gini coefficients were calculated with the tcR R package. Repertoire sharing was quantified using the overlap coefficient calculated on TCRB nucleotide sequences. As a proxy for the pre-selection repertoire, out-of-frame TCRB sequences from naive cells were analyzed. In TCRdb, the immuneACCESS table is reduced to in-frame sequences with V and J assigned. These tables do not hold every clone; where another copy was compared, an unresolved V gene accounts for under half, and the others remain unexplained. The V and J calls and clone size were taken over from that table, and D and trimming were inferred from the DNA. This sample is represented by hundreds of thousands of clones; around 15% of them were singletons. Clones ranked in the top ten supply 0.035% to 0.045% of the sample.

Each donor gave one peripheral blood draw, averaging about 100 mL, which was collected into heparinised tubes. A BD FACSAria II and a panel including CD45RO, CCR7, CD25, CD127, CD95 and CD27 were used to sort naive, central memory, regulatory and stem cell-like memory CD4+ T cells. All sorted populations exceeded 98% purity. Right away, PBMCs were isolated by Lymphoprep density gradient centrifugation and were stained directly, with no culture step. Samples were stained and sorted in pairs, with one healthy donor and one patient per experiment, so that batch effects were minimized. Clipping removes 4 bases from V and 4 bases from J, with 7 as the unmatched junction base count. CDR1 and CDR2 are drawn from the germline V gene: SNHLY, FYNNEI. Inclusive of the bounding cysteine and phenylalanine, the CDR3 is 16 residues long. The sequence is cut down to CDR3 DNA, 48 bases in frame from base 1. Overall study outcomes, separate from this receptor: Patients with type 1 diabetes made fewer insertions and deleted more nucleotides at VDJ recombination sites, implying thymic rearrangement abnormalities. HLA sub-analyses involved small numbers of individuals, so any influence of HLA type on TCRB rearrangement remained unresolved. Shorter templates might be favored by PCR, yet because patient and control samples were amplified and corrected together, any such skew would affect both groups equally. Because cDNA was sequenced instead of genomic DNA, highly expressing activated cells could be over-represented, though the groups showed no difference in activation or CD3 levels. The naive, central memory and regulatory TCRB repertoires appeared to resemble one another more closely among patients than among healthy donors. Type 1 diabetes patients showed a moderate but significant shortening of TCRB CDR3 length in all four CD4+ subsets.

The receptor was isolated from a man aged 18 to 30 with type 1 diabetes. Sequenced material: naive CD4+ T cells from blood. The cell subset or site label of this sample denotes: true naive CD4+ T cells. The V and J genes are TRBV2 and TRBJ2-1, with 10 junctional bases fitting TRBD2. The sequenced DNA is TGTGCCAGCAGTGTCCTTAGGACTAGCGGTTACAATGAGCAGTTCTTC. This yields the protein CASSVLRTSGYNEQFF.